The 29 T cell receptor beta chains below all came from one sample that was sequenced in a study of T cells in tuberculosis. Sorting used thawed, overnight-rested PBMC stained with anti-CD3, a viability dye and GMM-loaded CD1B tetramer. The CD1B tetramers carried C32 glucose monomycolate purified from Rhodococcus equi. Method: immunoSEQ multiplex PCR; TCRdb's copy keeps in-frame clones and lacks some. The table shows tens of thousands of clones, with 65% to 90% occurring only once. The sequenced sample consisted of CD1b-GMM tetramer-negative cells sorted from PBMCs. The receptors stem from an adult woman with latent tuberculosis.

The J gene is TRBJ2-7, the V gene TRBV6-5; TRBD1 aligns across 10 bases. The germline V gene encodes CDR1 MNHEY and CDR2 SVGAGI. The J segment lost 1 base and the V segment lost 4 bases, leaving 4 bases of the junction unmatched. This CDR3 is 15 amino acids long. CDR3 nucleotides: TGTGCCAGCAGTTGGGGACAGGGGCGATCCTACGAGCAGTACTTC. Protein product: CASSWGQGRSYEQYF.

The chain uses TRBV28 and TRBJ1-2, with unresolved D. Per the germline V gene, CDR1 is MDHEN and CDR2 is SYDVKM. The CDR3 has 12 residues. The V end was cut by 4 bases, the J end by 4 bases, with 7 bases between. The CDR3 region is CASSSSPYGYTF. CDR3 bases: TGTGCCAGCAGTTCCAGTCCCTATGGCTACACCTTC.

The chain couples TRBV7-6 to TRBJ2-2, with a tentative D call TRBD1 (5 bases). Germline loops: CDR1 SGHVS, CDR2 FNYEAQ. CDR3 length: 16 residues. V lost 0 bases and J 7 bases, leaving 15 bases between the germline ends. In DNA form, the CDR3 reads TGTGCCAGCAGCTTAGCCGGTGGCAGGGTAGACGGGGAGCTGTTTTTT. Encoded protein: CASSLAGGRVDGELFF.

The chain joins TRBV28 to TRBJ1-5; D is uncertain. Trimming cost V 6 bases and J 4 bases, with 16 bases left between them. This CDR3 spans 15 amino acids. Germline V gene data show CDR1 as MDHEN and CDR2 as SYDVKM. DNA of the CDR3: TGTGCCAGCAGACCTACCCACCGCGGGAATCAGCCCCAGCATTTT. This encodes CASRPTHRGNQPQHF.

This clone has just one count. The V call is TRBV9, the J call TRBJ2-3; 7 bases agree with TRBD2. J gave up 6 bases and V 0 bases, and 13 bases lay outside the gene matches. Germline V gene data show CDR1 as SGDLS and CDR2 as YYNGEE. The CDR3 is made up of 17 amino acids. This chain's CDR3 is CASSVAEAGQLGDTQYF. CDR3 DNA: TGTGCCAGCAGCGTAGCCGAAGCGGGGCAGCTCGGGGATACGCAGTATTTT.

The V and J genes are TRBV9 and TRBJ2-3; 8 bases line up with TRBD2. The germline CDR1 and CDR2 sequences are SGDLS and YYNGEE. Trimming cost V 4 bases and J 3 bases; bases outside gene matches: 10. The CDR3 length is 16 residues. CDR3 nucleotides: TGTGCCAGCAGCCCCGACGAGCGGGAGTGGACAGATACGCAGTATTTT. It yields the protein CASSPDEREWTDTQYF.

Here the CDR3 DNA reads TGTGCCACCAGCTTCCTAGTGGGGCGTTCCTACGAGCAGTACTTC. Translating it yields CATSFLVGRSYEQYF. The rearrangement links TRBV15 to TRBJ2-7; D possibly corresponds to TRBD1 (5 bases). Trimming removed 5 bases at V and 1 base at J, with 15 bases between. CDR3 length equals 15 residues. Germline CDR1 reads LNHNV; CDR2 reads YYDKDF (reference sequence).

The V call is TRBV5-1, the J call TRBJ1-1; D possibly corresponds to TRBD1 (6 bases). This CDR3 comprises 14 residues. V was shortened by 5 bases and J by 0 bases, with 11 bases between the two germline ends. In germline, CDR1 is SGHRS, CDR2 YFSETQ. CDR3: CASRARGLNTEAFF. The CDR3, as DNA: TGCGCCAGCAGGGCGAGGGGGTTGAACACTGAAGCTTTCTTT.

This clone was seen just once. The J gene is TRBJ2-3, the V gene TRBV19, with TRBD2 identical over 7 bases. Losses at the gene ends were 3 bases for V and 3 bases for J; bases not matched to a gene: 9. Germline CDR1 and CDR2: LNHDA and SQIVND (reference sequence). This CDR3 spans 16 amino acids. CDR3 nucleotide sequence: TGTGCCAGTAGTATTTTCTCGACGGGGGGAACAGATACGCAGTATTTT. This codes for CASSIFSTGGTDTQYF.

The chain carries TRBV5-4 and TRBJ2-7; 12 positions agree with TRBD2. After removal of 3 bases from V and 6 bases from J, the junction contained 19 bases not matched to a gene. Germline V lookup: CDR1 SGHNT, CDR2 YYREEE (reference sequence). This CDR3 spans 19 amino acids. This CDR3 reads CASSSRGHRLAGDRVEQYF. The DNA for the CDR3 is TGTGCCAGCAGCTCCAGGGGACATCGACTAGCGGGAGATCGGGTCGAGCAGTACTTC.

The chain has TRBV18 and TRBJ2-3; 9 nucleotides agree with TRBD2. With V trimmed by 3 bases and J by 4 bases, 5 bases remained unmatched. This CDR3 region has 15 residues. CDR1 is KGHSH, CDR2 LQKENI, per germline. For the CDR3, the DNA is TGTGCCAGCTCACCCGCGGGAGGGAGGGCAGATACGCAGTATTTT. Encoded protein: CASSPAGGRADTQYF.

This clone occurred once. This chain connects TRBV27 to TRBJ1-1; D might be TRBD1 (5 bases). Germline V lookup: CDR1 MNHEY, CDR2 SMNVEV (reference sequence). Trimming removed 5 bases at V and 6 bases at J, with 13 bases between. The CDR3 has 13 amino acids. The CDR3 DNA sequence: TGTGCCAGCAGTCGTACTTGGGGGGCTGAAGCTTTCTTT. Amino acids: CASSRTWGAEAFF.

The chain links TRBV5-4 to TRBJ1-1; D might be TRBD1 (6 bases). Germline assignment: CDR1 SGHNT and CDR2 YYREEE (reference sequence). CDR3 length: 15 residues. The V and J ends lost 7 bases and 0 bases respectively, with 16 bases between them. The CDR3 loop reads CASPGGPRLNTEAFF. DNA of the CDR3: TGTGCCAGCCCGGGGGGGCCCCGACTGAACACTGAAGCTTTCTTT.

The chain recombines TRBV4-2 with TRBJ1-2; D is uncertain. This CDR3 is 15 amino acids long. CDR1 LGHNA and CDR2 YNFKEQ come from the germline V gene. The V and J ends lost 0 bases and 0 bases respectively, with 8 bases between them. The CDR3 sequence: CASSQDRGANYGYTF. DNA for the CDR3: TGTGCCAGCAGCCAAGACCGGGGAGCTAACTATGGCTACACCTTC.

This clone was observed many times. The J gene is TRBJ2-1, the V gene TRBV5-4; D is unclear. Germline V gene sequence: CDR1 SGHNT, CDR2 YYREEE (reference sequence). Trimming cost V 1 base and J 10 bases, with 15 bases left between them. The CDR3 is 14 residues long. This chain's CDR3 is CASSLSFGVREQFF. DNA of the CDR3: TGTGCCAGCAGCTTGAGTTTTGGAGTAAGGGAGCAGTTCTTC.

The CDR3 is CASSIAVRDEQFF. The CDR3, as DNA: TGTGCCAGTAGTATTGCCGTTCGGGATGAGCAGTTCTTC. The chain is built from TRBV19 and TRBJ2-1; D call uncertain. Germline CDR1 is LNHDA and CDR2 is SQIVND (reference sequence). V lost 3 bases and J 8 bases, leaving 11 bases between the germline ends. CDR3 size: 13 residues.

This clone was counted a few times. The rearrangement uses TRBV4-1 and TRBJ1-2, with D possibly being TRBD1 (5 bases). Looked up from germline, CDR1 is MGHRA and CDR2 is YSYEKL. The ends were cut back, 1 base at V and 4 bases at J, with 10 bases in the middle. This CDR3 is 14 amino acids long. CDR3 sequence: CASSQGARVYGYTF. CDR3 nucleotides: TGCGCCAGCAGCCAAGGGGCCAGGGTCTATGGCTACACCTTC.

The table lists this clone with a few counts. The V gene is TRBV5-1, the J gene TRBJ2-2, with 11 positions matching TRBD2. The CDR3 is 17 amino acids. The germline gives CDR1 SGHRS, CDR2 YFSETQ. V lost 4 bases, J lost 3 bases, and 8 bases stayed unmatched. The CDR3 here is CASSVLAGGWDTGELFF. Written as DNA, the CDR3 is TGCGCCAGCAGCGTTCTAGCGGGAGGATGGGACACCGGGGAGCTGTTTTTT.

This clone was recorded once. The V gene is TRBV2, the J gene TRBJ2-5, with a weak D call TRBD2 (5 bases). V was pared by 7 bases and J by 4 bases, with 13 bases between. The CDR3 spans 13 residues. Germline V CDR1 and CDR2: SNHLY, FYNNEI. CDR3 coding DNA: TGTGCCAGCATGGAGCGGCCCCCAGAGACCCAGTACTTC. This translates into CASMERPPETQYF.

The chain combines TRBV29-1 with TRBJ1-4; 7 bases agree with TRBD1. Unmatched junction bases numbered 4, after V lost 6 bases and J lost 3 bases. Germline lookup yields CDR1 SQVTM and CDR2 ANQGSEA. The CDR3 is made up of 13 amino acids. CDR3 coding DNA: TGCAGCGTGCCGGGACAGTCTAATGAAAAACTGTTTTTT. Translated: CSVPGQSNEKLFF.

For the CDR3, the DNA is TGTGCCAGTTCTCGGAGCGGCCTACCCCAGCATTTT. Translation: CASSRSGLPQHF. This chain uses TRBV19 with TRBJ1-5; no reliable D call. The CDR3 spans 12 residues. Trimming left V 8 bases short and J 10 bases short, with 15 bases between. Germline loops: CDR1 LNHDA, CDR2 SQIVND (reference sequence).

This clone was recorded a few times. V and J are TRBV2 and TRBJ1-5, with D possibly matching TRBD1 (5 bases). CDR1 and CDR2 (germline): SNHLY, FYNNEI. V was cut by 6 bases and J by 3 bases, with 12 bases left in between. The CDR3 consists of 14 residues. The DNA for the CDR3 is TGTGCCAGCAGACTCGACAGACTCAATCAGCCCCAGCATTTT. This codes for CASRLDRLNQPQHF.

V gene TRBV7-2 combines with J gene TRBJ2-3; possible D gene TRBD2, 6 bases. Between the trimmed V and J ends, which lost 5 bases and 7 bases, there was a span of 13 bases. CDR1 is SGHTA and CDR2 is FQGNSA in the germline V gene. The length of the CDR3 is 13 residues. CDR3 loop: CASSISRTNTQYF. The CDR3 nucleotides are TGTGCCAGCAGCATATCTAGGACTAATACGCAGTATTTT.

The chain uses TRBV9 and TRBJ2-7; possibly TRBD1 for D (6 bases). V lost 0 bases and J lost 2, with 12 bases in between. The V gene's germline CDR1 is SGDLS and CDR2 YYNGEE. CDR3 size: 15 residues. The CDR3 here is CASSVGTGTTYEQYF. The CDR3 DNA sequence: TGTGCCAGCAGCGTAGGAACAGGGACGACCTACGAGCAGTACTTC.

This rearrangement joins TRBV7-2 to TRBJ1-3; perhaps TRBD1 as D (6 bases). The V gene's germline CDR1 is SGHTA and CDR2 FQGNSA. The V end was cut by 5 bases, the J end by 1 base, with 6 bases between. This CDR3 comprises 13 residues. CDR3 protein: CASSTGSGNTIYF. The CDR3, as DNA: TGTGCCAGCAGCACAGGGTCTGGAAACACCATATATTTT.

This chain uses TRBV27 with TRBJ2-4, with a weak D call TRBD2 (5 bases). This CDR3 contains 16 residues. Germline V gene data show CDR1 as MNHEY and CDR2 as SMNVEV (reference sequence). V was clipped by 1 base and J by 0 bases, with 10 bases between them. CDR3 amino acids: CASSLWSGLAKNIQYF. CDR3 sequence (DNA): TGTGCCAGCAGTTTATGGAGTGGACTAGCCAAAAACATTCAGTACTTC.

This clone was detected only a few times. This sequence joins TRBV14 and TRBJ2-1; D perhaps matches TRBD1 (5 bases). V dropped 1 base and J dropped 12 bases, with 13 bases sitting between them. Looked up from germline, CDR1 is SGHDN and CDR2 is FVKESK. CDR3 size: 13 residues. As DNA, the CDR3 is TGTGCCAGCAGCCAAGGATCGGCAGGGCGGCAGTTCTTC. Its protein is CASSQGSAGRQFF.

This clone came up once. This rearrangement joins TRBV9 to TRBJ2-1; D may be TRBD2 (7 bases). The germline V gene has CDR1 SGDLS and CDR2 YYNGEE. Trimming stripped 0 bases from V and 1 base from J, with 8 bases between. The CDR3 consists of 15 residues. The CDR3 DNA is TGTGCCAGCAGCGTAGAGGGGGGGTCCTACAATGAGCAGTTCTTC. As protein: CASSVEGGSYNEQFF.

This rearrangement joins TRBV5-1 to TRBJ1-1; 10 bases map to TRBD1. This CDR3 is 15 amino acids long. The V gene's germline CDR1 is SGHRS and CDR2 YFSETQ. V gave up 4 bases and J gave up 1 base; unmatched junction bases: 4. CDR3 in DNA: TGCGCCAGCAGCGGACAGGGGGGGTCGAACACTGAAGCTTTCTTT. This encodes CASSGQGGSNTEAFF.